This is a list of T cell receptor beta chains from one sample in a study of cytomegalovirus exposure and HLA in healthy donors. Method: immunoSEQ multiplex PCR; TCRdb's copy keeps in-frame clones and lacks some. This sample has under 70,000 clones; roughly 80% occur once, and the top ten carry about 5%. Sequencing used PBMCs. These receptors were taken from a male donor in good health and CMV-seropositive. The CDR3 runs from the conserved cysteine through the conserved F or W. Each record gives: V gene, J gene, clone size, D gene, CDR3 DNA, CDR3 protein. D genes are given only for firm matches. Size values are once, few and many counts, or a class for expanded clones, and some rows have none.

>TRBV6-4|TRBJ2-1|few|TRBD1
TGTGCCAGCAGTGACTCCCGGACAGGGGGCGGCTACAATGAGCAGTTCTTC
CASSDSRTGGGYNEQFF
>TRBV28|TRBJ1-1|-|-
TGTGCCAGCAGTTTAAGGGGCAGTTTAAACACTGAAGCTTTCTTT
CASSLRGSLNTEAFF
>TRBV4-1|TRBJ1-1|-|-
TGCGCCAGCAGCCAAGAATCCCAGGTGAACACTGAAGCTTTCTTT
CASSQESQVNTEAFF
>TRBV10-3|TRBJ2-5|-|-
TGTGCCATCAGTGAGAGGCAGGGGACAGAGACCCAGTACTTC
CAISERQGTETQYF
>TRBV9|TRBJ1-5|-|-
TGTCCACCCCCCGAGGGTGGCAATCAGCCCCAGCATTTT
CPPPEGGNQPQHF
>TRBV7-7|TRBJ2-5|-|TRBD2
TGTGCTAGCAGCTTAAGGCTAGCGGGTTCGGAGACCCAGTACTTC
CASSLRLAGSETQYF
>TRBV13|TRBJ1-5|once|-
TGTGCCAGCAGCTTAGGGGGGCATCAGCCCCAGCATTTT
CASSLGGHQPQHF
>TRBV27|TRBJ1-5|-|-
TGTGCCAGCAGTTTATCTGGGGGGGTCGGCAATCAGCCCCAGCATTTT
CASSLSGGVGNQPQHF
>TRBV18|TRBJ2-3|-|TRBD2
TGTGCCAGCTCAGGGACTAGCAGCGATACGCAGTATTTT
CASSGTSSDTQYF
>TRBV7-9|TRBJ2-2|-|TRBD1
TGTGCCAGCAGCTTAGCAGGGGGCGGCACCGGGGAGCTGTTTTTT
CASSLAGGGTGELFF
>TRBV7-3|TRBJ2-7|-|-
TGTGCCAGCAGACCGATTCCGGGACAAAAAAACTACGAGCAGTACTTC
CASRPIPGQKNYEQYF
>TRBV18|TRBJ1-5|-|TRBD1
TGTGCCAGCTCACGGGCGGGATCAGGGGGCGGAAGTCAGCCCCAGCATTTT
CASSRAGSGGGSQPQHF
>TRBV15|TRBJ2-7|-|-
TGTGCCACCAGCAGAGATTTTACCACGGCGGGACAGAGAATCACCTACGAGCAGTACTTC
CATSRDFTTAGQRITYEQYF
>TRBV5-1|TRBJ2-7|few|-
TGCGCCAGCAGCGCGGGGATCGCCGCCGCAGAGCAGTACTTC
CASSAGIAAAEQYF
>TRBV27|TRBJ2-2|-|-
TGTGCCAGCAGTCTCAGGGGGAACACCGGGGAGCTGTTTTTT
CASSLRGNTGELFF
>TRBV5-4|TRBJ2-2|-|-
TGTGCCAGCGGCGACAGCAAAATCACCGGGGAGCTGTTTTTT
CASGDSKITGELFF
>TRBV10-1|TRBJ2-7|-|-
TGCGCCAGCAGAATCCCGGGACAACACTACGAGCAGTACTTC
CASRIPGQHYEQYF
>TRBV6-1|TRBJ2-4|few|TRBD2
TGTGCCAGCAGTGAAGCAGGGCGGGGGGGTAAAAACATTCAGTACTTC
CASSEAGRGGKNIQYF
>TRBV9|TRBJ2-1|-|TRBD2
TGTGCCAGCAGCGTAGGTCTAGCGGGGGAATACAATGAGCAGTTCTTC
CASSVGLAGEYNEQFF
>TRBV11-2|TRBJ2-3|once|TRBD2
TGTGCCAGCAGCCTCGGGACTAGCGGGTGGAGCACAGATACGCAGTATTTT
CASSLGTSGWSTDTQYF
>TRBV7-6|TRBJ1-2|-|TRBD1
TGTGCCAGCAGCAACGGACAGGGGGTTAATGGCTACACCTTC
CASSNGQGVNGYTF
>TRBV6-1|TRBJ1-3|-|TRBD1
TGTGCCAGCAGTGTCGAGGGGGCCTCTGGAAACACCATATATTTT
CASSVEGASGNTIYF
>TRBV5-6|TRBJ2-7|-|TRBD1
TGTGCCAGCAGCTGGGGACAGTCCAATCACGAGCAGTACTTC
CASSWGQSNHEQYF
>TRBV7-8|TRBJ1-5|-|-
TGTGCCAGCAGCTTAAGAGGGCTTTGGGGGCCCCAGCATTTT
CASSLRGLWGPQHF
>TRBV18|TRBJ2-1|-|-
TGTGCCTTAGGAGATATAACAGGGAACAATGAGCAGTTCTTC
CALGDITGNNEQFF
>TRBV29-1|TRBJ1-1|-|TRBD1
TGCAGCGTTGTAGGGACAGGGAACACTGAAGCTTTCTTT
CSVVGTGNTEAFF
>TRBV4-1|TRBJ1-1|-|-
TGCGCCAGCAGCCAAACGGGGCGGGGGAACACTGAAGCTTTCTTT
CASSQTGRGNTEAFF
>TRBV5-1|TRBJ1-1|-|TRBD1
TGCGCCAGCAGCGTGACAGGGCCCGGAACGACTGAAGCTTTCTTT
CASSVTGPGTTEAFF
>TRBV7-8|TRBJ2-5|-|-
TGTGCCAGCAGCTCTAGCGAATTGGAAGAGACCCAGTACTTC
CASSSSELEETQYF
>TRBV6-1|TRBJ1-2|-|TRBD1
TGTGCCAGCAGTGAACAGGGGACAGGGAGCGGCTACACCTTC
CASSEQGTGSGYTF
>TRBV5-1|TRBJ1-4|-|TRBD1
TGCGCCAGCAGCTTGGCCGGGACAGGGGGCTTGCAACTGTTTTTT
CASSLAGTGGLQLFF
>TRBV4-2|TRBJ2-3|-|-
TGTGCCAGCAGCCAACGGGTCGGCACAGATACGCAGTATTTT
CASSQRVGTDTQYF
>TRBV13|TRBJ1-2|-|-
TGTGCCAGCAGCTCGTGGGGACACGCTCCGGGAGGCTACACCTTC
CASSSWGHAPGGYTF
>TRBV7-8|TRBJ1-3|-|TRBD1
TGTGCCAGCAGCTCGATATGGGGACAGGGAAATGTTAGAAACACCATATATTTT
CASSSIWGQGNVRNTIYF
>TRBV5-5|TRBJ2-3|-|TRBD2
TGTGCCAGCAGCTTAGGTTTAACTAGCGGGGGGGCAGGCACAGATACGCAGTATTTT
CASSLGLTSGGAGTDTQYF
>TRBV4-3|TRBJ2-4|-|TRBD1
TGCGCCAGCAGCCAAGTCTCAGGGGGCGAGGTCATTCAGTACTTC
CASSQVSGGEVIQYF
>TRBV5-4|TRBJ1-4|-|TRBD1
TGTGCCAGCAGTCTCCGTCCGGGACAGGGGAATGAAAAACTGTTTTTT
CASSLRPGQGNEKLFF
>TRBV19|TRBJ2-7|few|-
TGTGCCAGTAGTCCCCGGGACTGGGACTACGAGCAGTACTTC
CASSPRDWDYEQYF
>TRBV7-9|TRBJ1-2|-|TRBD1
TGTGCCAGCAGCACCTGGGACAGGTCTCTTGGCTACACCTTC
CASSTWDRSLGYTF
>TRBV2|TRBJ1-2|-|-
TGTGCCAGCAGTGAGACAGGACAGATCCCCCTGAACACCTTC
CASSETGQIPLNTF
>TRBV21-1|TRBJ2-7|-|-
TGTGCCAGCAGCCAGAAGTGGGACAGGGAACGGTACGAGCAGTACTTC
CASSQKWDRERYEQYF
>TRBV7-2|TRBJ1-1|-|TRBD1
TGTGCCAGCAGCTTAGGGGGGACAGGGGGGGTAAACACTGAAGCTTTCTTT
CASSLGGTGGVNTEAFF
>TRBV7-6|TRBJ1-2|once|-
TGTGCCAGCAGCTTGGGGGCGCCGGGCTATGGCTACACCTTC
CASSLGAPGYGYTF
>TRBV9|TRBJ2-5|-|TRBD2
TGTGCCAGCAGCGTAGGGACTAGCGGACAAGAGACCCAGTACTTC
CASSVGTSGQETQYF